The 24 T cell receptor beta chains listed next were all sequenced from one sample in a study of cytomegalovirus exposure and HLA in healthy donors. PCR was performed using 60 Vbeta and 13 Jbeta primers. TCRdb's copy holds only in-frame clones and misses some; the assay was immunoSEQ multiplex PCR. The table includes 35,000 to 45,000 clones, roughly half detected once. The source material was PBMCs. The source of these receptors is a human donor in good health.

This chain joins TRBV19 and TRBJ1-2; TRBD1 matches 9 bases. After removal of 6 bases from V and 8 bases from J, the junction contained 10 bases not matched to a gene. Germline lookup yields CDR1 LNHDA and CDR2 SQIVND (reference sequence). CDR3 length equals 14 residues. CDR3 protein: CASSMGQGMGGYTF. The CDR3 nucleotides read TGTGCCAGTAGCATGGGACAGGGCATGGGCGGCTACACCTTC.

Here the CDR3 DNA reads TGTGCCAGCAGTAGGACAGGTAGCAATCAGCCCCAGCATTTT. This gives the protein CASSRTGSNQPQHF. The chain is built from TRBV11-2 and TRBJ1-5, with 7 nucleotides matching TRBD1. V trimming: 6 bases; J trimming: 0 bases; junction bases outside the gene matches: 2. Germline CDR1 is SGHAT and CDR2 is FQNNGV. The CDR3 totals 14 residues.

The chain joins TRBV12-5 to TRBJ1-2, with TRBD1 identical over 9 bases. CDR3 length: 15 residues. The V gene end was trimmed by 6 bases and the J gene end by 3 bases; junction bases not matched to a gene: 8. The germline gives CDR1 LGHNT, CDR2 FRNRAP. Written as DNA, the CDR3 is TGTGCTAGTGGCAAAGAAAGGACAGGGGACTATGGCTACACCTTC. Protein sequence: CASGKERTGDYGYTF.

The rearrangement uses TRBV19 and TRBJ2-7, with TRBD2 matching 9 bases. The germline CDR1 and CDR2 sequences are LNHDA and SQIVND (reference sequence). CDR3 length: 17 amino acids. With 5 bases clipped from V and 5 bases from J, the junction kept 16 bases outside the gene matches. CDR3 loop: CASSANPGLAGSNEQYF. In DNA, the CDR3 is TGTGCCAGTAGTGCCAACCCGGGGCTAGCGGGGAGCAACGAGCAGTACTTC.

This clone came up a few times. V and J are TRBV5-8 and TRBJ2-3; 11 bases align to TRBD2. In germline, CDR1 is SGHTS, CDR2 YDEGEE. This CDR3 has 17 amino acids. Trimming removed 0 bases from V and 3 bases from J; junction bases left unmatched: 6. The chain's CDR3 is CASSLGRTSGSTDTQYF. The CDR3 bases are TGTGCCAGCAGCTTGGGGCGCACTAGCGGGAGTACAGATACGCAGTATTTT.

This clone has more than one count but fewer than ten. Here the CDR3 reads CAISEVGQGATEAFF. CDR3 DNA: TGTGCCATCAGTGAGGTCGGACAGGGGGCCACTGAAGCTTTCTTT. This sequence joins TRBV10-3 and TRBJ1-1; TRBD1 matches at 11 bases. CDR3 length: 15 residues. Germline V gives CDR1 ENHRY, CDR2 SYGVKD. Trimming cost V 2 bases and J 4 bases; bases outside gene matches: 3.

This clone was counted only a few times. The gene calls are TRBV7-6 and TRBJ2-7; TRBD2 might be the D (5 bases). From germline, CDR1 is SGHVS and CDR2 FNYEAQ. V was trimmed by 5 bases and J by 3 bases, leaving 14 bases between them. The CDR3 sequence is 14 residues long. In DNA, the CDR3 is TGTGCCAGCAGCCGGACTCCGAATCACTACGAGCAGTACTTC. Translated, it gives CASSRTPNHYEQYF.

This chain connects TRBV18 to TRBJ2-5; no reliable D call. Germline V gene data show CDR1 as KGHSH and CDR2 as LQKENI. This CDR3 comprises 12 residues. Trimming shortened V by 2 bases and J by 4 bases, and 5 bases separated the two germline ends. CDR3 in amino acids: CASSPFSETQYF. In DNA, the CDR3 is TGTGCCAGCTCACCATTCTCAGAGACCCAGTACTTC.

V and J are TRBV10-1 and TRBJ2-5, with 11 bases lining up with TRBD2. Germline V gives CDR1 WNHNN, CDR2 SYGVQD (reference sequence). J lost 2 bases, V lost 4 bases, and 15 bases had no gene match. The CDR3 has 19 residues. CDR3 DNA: TGCGCCAGCAGTGCAGTCCTTAGCGGGGGGGGCATGGGGCAAGAGACCCAGTACTTC. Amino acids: CASSAVLSGGGMGQETQYF.

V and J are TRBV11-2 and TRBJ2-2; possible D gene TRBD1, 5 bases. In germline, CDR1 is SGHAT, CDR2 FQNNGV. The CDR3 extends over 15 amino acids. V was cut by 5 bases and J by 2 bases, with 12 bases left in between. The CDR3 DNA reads TGTGCCAGCAGCCCCCAGGGCCTCAACACCGGGGAGCTGTTTTTT. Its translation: CASSPQGLNTGELFF.

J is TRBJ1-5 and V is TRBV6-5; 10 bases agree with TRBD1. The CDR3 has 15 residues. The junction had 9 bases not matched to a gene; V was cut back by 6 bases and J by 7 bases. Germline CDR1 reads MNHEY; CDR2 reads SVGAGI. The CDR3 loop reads CASSPDRGLRQPQHF. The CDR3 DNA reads TGTGCCAGCAGCCCTGACAGGGGGCTTCGCCAGCCCCAGCATTTT.

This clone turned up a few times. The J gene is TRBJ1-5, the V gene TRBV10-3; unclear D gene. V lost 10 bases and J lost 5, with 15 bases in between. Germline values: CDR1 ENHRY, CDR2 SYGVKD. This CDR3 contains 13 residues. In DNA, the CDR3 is TGTGCCACCTCCGGGGAGAGCGATCAGCCCCAGCATTTT. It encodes CATSGESDQPQHF.

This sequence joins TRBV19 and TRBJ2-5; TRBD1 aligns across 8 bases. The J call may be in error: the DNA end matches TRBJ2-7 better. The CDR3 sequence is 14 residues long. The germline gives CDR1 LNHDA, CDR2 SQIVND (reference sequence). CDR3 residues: CASSIDRGSYEQYF. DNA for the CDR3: TGTGCCAGTAGTATCGACAGGGGTTCCTACGAGCAGTACTTC.

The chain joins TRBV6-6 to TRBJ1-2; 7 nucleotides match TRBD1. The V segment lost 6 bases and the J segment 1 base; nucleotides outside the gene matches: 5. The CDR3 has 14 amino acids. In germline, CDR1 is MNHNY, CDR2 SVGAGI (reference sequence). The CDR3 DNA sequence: TGTGCCAGCAGCTGGGACAGCCTTAACTATGGCTACACCTTC. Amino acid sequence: CASSWDSLNYGYTF.

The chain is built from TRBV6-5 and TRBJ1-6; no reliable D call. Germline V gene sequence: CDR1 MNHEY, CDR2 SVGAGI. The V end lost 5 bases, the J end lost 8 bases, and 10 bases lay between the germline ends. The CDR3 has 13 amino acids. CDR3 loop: CASSTKTYSPLHF. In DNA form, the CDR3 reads TGTGCCAGCAGTACTAAGACGTATTCACCCCTCCACTTT.

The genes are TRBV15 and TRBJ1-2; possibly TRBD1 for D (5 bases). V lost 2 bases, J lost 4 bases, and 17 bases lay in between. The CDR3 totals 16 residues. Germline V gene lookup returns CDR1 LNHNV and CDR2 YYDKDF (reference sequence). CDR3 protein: CATSRSTGAPSYGYTF. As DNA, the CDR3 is TGTGCCACCAGCAGAAGCACAGGAGCCCCTTCCTATGGCTACACCTTC.

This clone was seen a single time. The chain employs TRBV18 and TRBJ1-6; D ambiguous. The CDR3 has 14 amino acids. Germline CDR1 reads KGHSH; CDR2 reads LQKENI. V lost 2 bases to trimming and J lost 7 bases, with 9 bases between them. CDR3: CASSPKSHNSPLHF. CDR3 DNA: TGTGCCAGCTCACCAAAGTCACACAATTCACCCCTCCACTTT.

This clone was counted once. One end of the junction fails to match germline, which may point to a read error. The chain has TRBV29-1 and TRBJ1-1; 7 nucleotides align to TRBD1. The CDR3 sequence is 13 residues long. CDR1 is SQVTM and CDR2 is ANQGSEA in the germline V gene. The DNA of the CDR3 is TGCGGCGTTTTCCGGACAGGAAACACTGAAGTTTTCTTT. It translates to CGVFRTGNTEVFF.

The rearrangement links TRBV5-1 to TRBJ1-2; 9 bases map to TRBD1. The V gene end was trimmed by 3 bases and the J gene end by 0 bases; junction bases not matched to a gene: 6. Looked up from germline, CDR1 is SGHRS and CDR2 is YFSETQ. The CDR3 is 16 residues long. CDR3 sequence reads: CASSSGQGVANYGYTF. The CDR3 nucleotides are TGCGCCAGCAGCTCGGGACAGGGAGTGGCTAACTATGGCTACACCTTC.

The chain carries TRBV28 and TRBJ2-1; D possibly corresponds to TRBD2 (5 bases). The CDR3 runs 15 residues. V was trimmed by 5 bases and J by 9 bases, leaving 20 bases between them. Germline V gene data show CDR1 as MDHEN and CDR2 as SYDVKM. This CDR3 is CASSPDRGMTSEQFF. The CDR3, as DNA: TGTGCCAGCAGTCCTGATCGGGGAATGACGAGTGAGCAGTTCTTC.

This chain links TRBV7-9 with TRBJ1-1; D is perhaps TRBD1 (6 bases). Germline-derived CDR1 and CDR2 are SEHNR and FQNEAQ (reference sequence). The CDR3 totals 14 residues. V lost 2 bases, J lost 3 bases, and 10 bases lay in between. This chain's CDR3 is CASSLQGYYTEAFF. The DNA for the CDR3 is TGTGCCAGCAGCTTACAGGGGTACTACACTGAAGCTTTCTTT.

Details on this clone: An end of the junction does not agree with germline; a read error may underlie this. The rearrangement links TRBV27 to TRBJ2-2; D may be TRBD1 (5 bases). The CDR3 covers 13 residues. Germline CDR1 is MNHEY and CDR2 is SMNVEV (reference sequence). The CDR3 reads CASKGSMKGELFF. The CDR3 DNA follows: TGTGCTAGCAAGGGGTCTATGAAGGGGGAGCTGTTTTTT.

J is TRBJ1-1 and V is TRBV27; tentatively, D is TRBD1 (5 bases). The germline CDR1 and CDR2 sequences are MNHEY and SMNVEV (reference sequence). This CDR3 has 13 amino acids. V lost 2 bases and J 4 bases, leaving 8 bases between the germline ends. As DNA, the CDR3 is TGTGCCAGCAGTTTAAGGGGTAGCACTGAAGCTTTCTTT. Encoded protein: CASSLRGSTEAFF.

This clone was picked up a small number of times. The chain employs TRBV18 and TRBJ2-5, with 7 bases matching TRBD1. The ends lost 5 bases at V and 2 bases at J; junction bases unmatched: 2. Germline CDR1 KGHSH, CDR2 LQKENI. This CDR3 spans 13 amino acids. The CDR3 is CASSRGQQETQYF. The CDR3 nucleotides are TGTGCCAGCTCAAGGGGGCAGCAAGAGACCCAGTACTTC.